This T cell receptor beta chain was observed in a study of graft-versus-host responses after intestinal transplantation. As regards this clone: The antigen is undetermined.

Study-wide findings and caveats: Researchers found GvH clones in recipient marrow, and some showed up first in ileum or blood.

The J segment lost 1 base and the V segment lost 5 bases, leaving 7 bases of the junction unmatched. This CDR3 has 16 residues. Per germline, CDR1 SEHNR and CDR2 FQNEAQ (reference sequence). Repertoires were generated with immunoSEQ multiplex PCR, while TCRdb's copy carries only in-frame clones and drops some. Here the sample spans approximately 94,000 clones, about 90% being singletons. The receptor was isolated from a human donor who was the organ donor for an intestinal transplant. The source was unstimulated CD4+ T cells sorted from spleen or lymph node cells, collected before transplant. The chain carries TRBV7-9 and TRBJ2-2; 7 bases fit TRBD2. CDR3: CASSPRAGLNTGELFF. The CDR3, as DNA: TGTGCCAGCAGCCCCCGAGCGGGACTGAACACCGGGGAGCTGTTTTTT.